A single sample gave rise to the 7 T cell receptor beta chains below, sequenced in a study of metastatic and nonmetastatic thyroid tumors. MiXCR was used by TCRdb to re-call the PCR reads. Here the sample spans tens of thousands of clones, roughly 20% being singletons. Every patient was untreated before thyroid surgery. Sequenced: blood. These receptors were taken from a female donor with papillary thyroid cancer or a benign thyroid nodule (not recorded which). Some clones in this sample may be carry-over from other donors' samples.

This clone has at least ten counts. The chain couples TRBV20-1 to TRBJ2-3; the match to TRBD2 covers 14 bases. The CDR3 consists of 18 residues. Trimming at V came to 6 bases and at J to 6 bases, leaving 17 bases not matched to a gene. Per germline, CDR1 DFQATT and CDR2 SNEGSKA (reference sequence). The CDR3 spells CSAPPSTGTSGSRDTQYF. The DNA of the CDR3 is TGCAGTGCGCCACCTTCTACCGGGACTAGCGGGAGTCGGGATACGCAGTATTTT.

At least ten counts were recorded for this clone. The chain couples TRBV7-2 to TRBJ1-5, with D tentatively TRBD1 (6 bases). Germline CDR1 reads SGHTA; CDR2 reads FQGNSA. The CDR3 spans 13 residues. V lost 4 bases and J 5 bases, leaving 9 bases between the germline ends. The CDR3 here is CASSSKGDQPQHF. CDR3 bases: TGTGCCAGCAGCTCAAAGGGGGATCAGCCCCAGCATTTT.

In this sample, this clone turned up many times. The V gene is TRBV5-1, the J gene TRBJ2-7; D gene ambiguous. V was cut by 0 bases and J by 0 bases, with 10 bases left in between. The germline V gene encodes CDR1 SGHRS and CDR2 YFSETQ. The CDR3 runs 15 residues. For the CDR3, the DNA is TGCGCCAGCAGCTTGGATATGATCAGCTCCTACGAGCAGTACTTC. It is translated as CASSLDMISSYEQYF.

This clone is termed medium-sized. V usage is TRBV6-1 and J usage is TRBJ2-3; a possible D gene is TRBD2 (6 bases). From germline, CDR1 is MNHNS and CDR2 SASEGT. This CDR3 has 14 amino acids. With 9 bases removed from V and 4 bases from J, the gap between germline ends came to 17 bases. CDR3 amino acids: CASNQHPGADTQYF. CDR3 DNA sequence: TGTGCCAGTAACCAACACCCGGGGGCAGATACGCAGTATTTT.

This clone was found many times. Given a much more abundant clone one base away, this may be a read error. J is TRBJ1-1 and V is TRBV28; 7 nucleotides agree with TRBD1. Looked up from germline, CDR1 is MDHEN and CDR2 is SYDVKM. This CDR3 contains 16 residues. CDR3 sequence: CASSGWGQTENTEALF. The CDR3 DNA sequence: TGTGCCAGCAGCGGATGGGGACAGACAGAAAACACTGAAGCTCTCTTT.

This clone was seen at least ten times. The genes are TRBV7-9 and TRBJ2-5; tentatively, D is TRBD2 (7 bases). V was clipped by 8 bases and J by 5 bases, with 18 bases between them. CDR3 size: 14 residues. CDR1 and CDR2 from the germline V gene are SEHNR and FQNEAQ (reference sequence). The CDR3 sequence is CASWGLAVVETQYF. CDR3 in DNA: TGTGCCAGCTGGGGGCTAGCGGTGGTGGAGACCCAGTACTTC.

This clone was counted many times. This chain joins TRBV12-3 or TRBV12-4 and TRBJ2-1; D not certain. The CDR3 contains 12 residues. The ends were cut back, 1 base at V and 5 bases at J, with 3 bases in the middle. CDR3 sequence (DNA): TGTGCCAGCAGTTTAGTCGACAATGAGCAGTTCTTC. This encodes CASSLVDNEQFF.